These 29 T cell receptor beta chains were all obtained from the same sample, sequenced in a study of OX40 agonist ivuxolimab in advanced cancers. The protocol was immunoSEQ multiplex PCR, while the TCRdb copy is restricted to in-frame clones and leaves out a portion. The repertoire holds more than 70,000 clones, with 81% as singletons. The sample was CD4+ or CD8+ T cells sorted from blood, taken in a trial of the OX40 agonist ivuxolimab. The source of these receptors is an adult with an advanced solid tumor such as melanoma, head and neck, liver or kidney cancer.

The DNA of the CDR3 is TGTGCCAGCCGCCTAGGGATCGGGACAGGGTACACCGGGGAGCTGTTTTTT. Encoded protein: CASRLGIGTGYTGELFF. V is TRBV4-2 and J is TRBJ2-2, with TRBD1 identical over 9 bases. Germline V gives CDR1 LGHNA, CDR2 YNFKEQ. The V and J ends lost 8 bases and 3 bases, in that order; junction bases with no gene match: 13. The CDR3 consists of 17 residues.

The genes are TRBV25-1 and TRBJ2-3; D perhaps matches TRBD2 (6 bases). Germline loops: CDR1 MGHDK, CDR2 SYGVNS. V shed 5 bases and J shed 3 bases, with 15 bases lying between them. The CDR3 totals 15 residues. CDR3 sequence: CASSSPGLLTDTQYF. The CDR3 DNA follows: TGTGCCAGCAGTTCTCCGGGACTCTTAACAGATACGCAGTATTTT.

This rearrangement joins TRBV14 to TRBJ2-1, with 8 bases fitting TRBD2. The V and J ends lost 4 bases and 9 bases, in that order; junction bases with no gene match: 8. The CDR3 runs 14 residues. Per germline, CDR1 SGHDN and CDR2 FVKESK. The CDR3 loop reads CASSPIAGRIEQFF. The CDR3, as DNA: TGTGCCAGCAGCCCAATAGCGGGACGGATTGAGCAGTTCTTC.

V gene TRBV2 combines with J gene TRBJ1-2; no clear D. Germline CDR1 and CDR2: SNHLY and FYNNEI. Between the trimmed V and J ends, which lost 6 bases and 6 bases, there was a span of 14 bases. The CDR3 consists of 13 residues. Written as DNA, the CDR3 is TGTGCCAGCAGGAGGGAACAGCAAGATGGCTACACCTTC. This gives the protein CASRREQQDGYTF.

The chain's CDR3 is CASSERPYGGEQYF. DNA for the CDR3: TGTGCCAGCAGCGAAAGACCTTATGGGGGCGAGCAGTACTTC. The chain employs TRBV6-4 and TRBJ2-7; D possibly uses TRBD1 or TRBD2 (5 bases each). Germline CDR1 reads MRHNA; CDR2 reads SNTAGT. Trimming took 6 bases from V and 6 from J, leaving 18 bases between them. This CDR3 has 14 residues.

The gene calls are TRBV5-1 and TRBJ2-1; TRBD2 aligns across 10 bases. Germline CDR1 and CDR2: SGHRS and YFSETQ. The CDR3 covers 17 residues. With 3 bases clipped from V and 7 bases from J, the junction kept 13 bases outside the gene matches. The CDR3 sequence: CASSSTRGLAGENEQFF. Written as DNA, the CDR3 is TGCGCCAGCAGCTCGACTAGAGGGCTAGCGGGAGAGAATGAGCAGTTCTTC.

This chain connects TRBV7-2 to TRBJ1-6; D remains ambiguous. Germline values: CDR1 SGHTA, CDR2 FQGNSA. The CDR3 has 16 amino acids. V lost 4 bases and J lost 6, with 16 bases in between. The CDR3 here is CASSSNSAILNSPLHF. The CDR3 DNA follows: TGTGCCAGCAGCTCCAATTCAGCGATACTTAATTCACCCCTCCACTTT.

The chain is built from TRBV5-1 and TRBJ1-2; a possible D gene is TRBD1 (6 bases). Trimming stripped 0 bases from V and 5 bases from J, with 8 bases between. CDR3 length: 13 amino acids. Germline V gene sequence: CDR1 SGHRS, CDR2 YFSETQ. DNA for the CDR3: TGCGCCAGCAGCTTGGTAGGACAGTATGGCTACACCTTC. Its protein is CASSLVGQYGYTF. Variable domain in full (rest from reference TRBV5-1 and TRBJ1-2): KAGVTQTPRYLIKTRGQQVTLSCSPISGHRSVSWYQQTPGQGLQFLFEYFSETQRNKGNFPGRFSGRQFSNSRSEMNVSTLELGDSALYLCASSLVGQYGYTFGSGTRLTVV.

The CDR3 reads CASSQYMDTQYF. The CDR3 nucleotides are TGTGCCAGCAGCCAGTACATGGATACGCAGTATTTT. The V gene is TRBV5-4, the J gene TRBJ2-3; D not resolved. CDR3 length equals 12 residues. Germline-derived CDR1 and CDR2 are SGHNT and YYREEE (reference sequence). V lost 4 bases and J 6 bases, leaving 9 bases between the germline ends.

The CDR3 region is CASSLEGRNRQYF. Here the CDR3 DNA reads TGTGCCAGCAGCTTGGAGGGGCGAAATAGGCAGTACTTC. The chain employs TRBV11-1 and TRBJ2-7, with D possibly being TRBD2 (6 bases). In germline, CDR1 is SGHAT, CDR2 FQDESV (reference sequence). The CDR3 is 13 amino acids. Trimming took 3 bases from V and 9 from J, leaving 15 bases between them.

The CDR3 DNA reads as TGCGCCAGCAGCTTAGGAGACCAGAGGTCGGAGACCCAGTACTTC. It yields the protein CASSLGDQRSETQYF. The V gene is TRBV5-1, the J gene TRBJ2-5, with no clear D. V lost 2 bases and J lost 5, with 16 bases in between. CDR1 is SGHRS and CDR2 is YFSETQ in the germline V gene. CDR3 length: 15 residues.

This clone is labeled medium-sized. V usage is TRBV11-3 and J usage is TRBJ1-1, with D tentatively TRBD1 (5 bases). Germline V CDR1 and CDR2: SGHNT, YENEEA. Trimming pared 0 bases from V and 7 bases from J, leaving 12 bases between. The length of the CDR3 is 14 residues. The CDR3 protein is CASSLDLGRGEAFF. For the CDR3, the DNA is TGTGCCAGCAGCTTAGATCTGGGACGGGGTGAAGCTTTCTTT.

The chain links TRBV7-9 to TRBJ1-2; the D is unclear. CDR3 length equals 14 residues. CDR1 and CDR2 (germline): SEHNR, FQNEAQ (reference sequence). Trimming shortened V by 0 bases and J by 2 bases, and 7 bases separated the two germline ends. CDR3 bases: TGTGCCAGCAGCTTAGCGGGTAGGAACTATGGCTACACCTTC. Translation gives CASSLAGRNYGYTF.

The chain combines TRBV6-1 with TRBJ2-7; TRBD1 or TRBD2 may be the D gene (5 bases each). Trimming removed 7 bases from V and 4 bases from J, with 14 bases in between. Germline CDR1 reads MNHNS; CDR2 reads SASEGT. CDR3 length equals 13 residues. The CDR3 DNA follows: TGTGCCAGCACCAGACAGACGGGATACGAGCAGTACTTC. Residues: CASTRQTGYEQYF.

V and J are TRBV15 and TRBJ1-4, with D possibly being TRBD1 (5 bases). This CDR3 is built from 15 residues. Germline CDR1 and CDR2: LNHNV and YYDKDF (reference sequence). With 3 bases removed from V and 8 bases from J, the gap between germline ends came to 16 bases. CDR3 DNA sequence: TGTGCCACCAGCAGTGGTCCCGGGGCATCCGAAAAACTGTTTTTT. It specifies CATSSGPGASEKLFF.

J is TRBJ1-1 and V is TRBV28, with 7 positions matching TRBD1. The CDR3 covers 12 residues. Trimming took 6 bases from V and 9 from J; bases not matched to a gene: 7. Germline assignment: CDR1 MDHEN and CDR2 SYDVKM. The CDR3 coding sequence is TGTGCCAGCAGCCGACAGGGAATGAAAGCTTTCTTT. It specifies CASSRQGMKAFF.

A remark on this clone: Other DNA sequences within the sample encode an identical CDR3. The V gene is TRBV4-3, the J gene TRBJ2-7; tentative D call: TRBD2 (5 bases). The CDR3 contains 15 residues. Germline V gene data show CDR1 as LGHNA and CDR2 as YSLEER. Trimming pared 1 base from V and 3 bases from J, leaving 13 bases between. The CDR3 nucleotides read TGCGCCAGCAGCCAAGGGGCTAGTGGGAGCTACGAGCAGTACTTC. This translates into CASSQGASGSYEQYF.

V is TRBV27 and J is TRBJ2-7; possible D gene TRBD1, 5 bases. The germline V gene has CDR1 MNHEY and CDR2 SMNVEV (reference sequence). The V gene lost 5 bases and the J gene lost 0 bases, with 11 bases spanning the gap. CDR3 length: 14 residues. This CDR3 is CASSQPGISYEQYF. The CDR3 DNA follows: TGTGCCAGCAGTCAGCCAGGGATCTCCTACGAGCAGTACTTC.

This sequence joins TRBV18 and TRBJ1-3; no reliable D call. Germline values: CDR1 KGHSH, CDR2 LQKENI. This CDR3 is built from 16 residues. V was shortened by 2 bases and J by 0 bases, with 11 bases between the two germline ends. The CDR3 sequence is CASSPGPGPSGNTIYF. CDR3 sequence (DNA): TGTGCCAGCTCACCAGGGCCAGGACCCTCTGGAAACACCATATATTTT. Variable domain in full (rest from reference TRBV18 and TRBJ1-3): NAGVMQNPRHLVRRRGQEARLRCSPMKGHSHVYWYRQLPEEGLKFMVYLQKENIIDESGMPKERFSAEFPKEGPSILRIQQVVRGDSAAYFCASSPGPGPSGNTIYFGEGSWLTVV.

The chain carries TRBV7-9 and TRBJ1-2; no clear D. Looked up from germline, CDR1 is SEHNR and CDR2 is FQNEAQ (reference sequence). V was trimmed by 1 base and J by 4 bases, leaving 7 bases between them. The CDR3 sequence is 13 residues long. The CDR3 here is CASSLERSYGYTF. CDR3 sequence (DNA): TGTGCCAGCAGCTTAGAGAGGAGCTATGGCTACACCTTC.

The V call is TRBV7-2, the J call TRBJ2-5; D is undetermined. This CDR3 is 11 amino acids long. Germline values: CDR1 SGHTA, CDR2 FQGNSA. V was shortened by 6 bases and J by 2 bases, with 4 bases between the two germline ends. The CDR3 loop is CASRLQETQYF. The CDR3 nucleotides read TGTGCCAGCAGACTTCAAGAGACCCAGTACTTC.

The count of this clone is one. This sequence joins TRBV2 and TRBJ2-1; D may be TRBD1 (5 bases). The V end lost 2 bases, the J end lost 11 bases, and 13 bases lay between the germline ends. This CDR3 has 13 residues. Germline V gene lookup returns CDR1 SNHLY and CDR2 FYNNEI. Here the CDR3 reads CASSEMLQVKQFF. The CDR3 DNA follows: TGTGCCAGCAGTGAAATGTTACAGGTTAAGCAGTTCTTC.

The chain has TRBV14 and TRBJ2-6; a possible D gene is TRBD1 (5 bases). Germline V lookup: CDR1 SGHDN, CDR2 FVKESK. The CDR3 is made up of 15 amino acids. The V and J ends lost 4 bases and 0 bases respectively, with 7 bases between them. The CDR3 loop is CASSLQVSGANVLTF. DNA of the CDR3: TGTGCCAGCAGCCTACAGGTCTCTGGGGCCAACGTCCTGACTTTC.

This clone came up once. The chain is built from TRBV4-1 and TRBJ1-2; D is possibly TRBD1 (6 bases). Trimming cost V 2 bases and J 5 bases, with 12 bases left between them. Germline CDR1 and CDR2: MGHRA and YSYEKL. This CDR3 is 14 amino acids long. The CDR3 DNA reads TGCGCCAGCAGCCAACCACAGGGTTTGTATGGCTACACCTTC. It translates to CASSQPQGLYGYTF.

V is TRBV28 and J is TRBJ1-3; 7 bases are shared with TRBD1. Per germline, CDR1 MDHEN and CDR2 SYDVKM. After removal of 5 bases from V and 0 bases from J, the junction contained 1 base not matched to a gene. The CDR3 runs to 14 residues. The CDR3 DNA sequence: TGTGCCAGCAGTACAGGGGACTCTGGAAACACCATATATTTT. It is translated as CASSTGDSGNTIYF.

V and J are TRBV7-9 and TRBJ1-1, with 7 nucleotides matching TRBD1. The V gene's germline CDR1 is SEHNR and CDR2 FQNEAQ (reference sequence). The CDR3 loop spans 13 amino acids. J gave up 2 bases and V 6 bases, and 3 bases lay outside the gene matches. Written as DNA, the CDR3 is TGTGCCAGCAGTCGGGACAGAAACACTGAAGCTTTCTTT. As protein: CASSRDRNTEAFF.

By frequency in the sample, this clone is large. The sample carries other DNA sequences with the same CDR3. This chain uses TRBV7-3 with TRBJ2-3, with TRBD2 matching over 14 bases. Germline CDR1 reads SGHTA; CDR2 reads FQGTGA. J was trimmed by 5 bases and V by 5 bases; bases with no gene match: 3. The CDR3 is 15 residues long. CDR3 DNA sequence: TGTGCCAGCAGCAGACTAGCGGGAGGGCAAGATACGCAGTATTTT. This codes for CASSRLAGGQDTQYF.

A few counts support this clone. This chain uses TRBV7-9 with TRBJ1-2; D ambiguous. This CDR3 has 12 residues. Germline CDR1 reads SEHNR; CDR2 reads FQNEAQ (reference sequence). The V end lost 0 bases, the J end lost 5 bases, and 4 bases lay between the germline ends. The CDR3 DNA reads TGTGCCAGCAGCTTAGCGGAATATGGCTACACCTTC. Its protein is CASSLAEYGYTF. Using reference TRBV7-9 and TRBJ1-2 for the parts outside the CDR3, the full variable domain is DTGVSQNPRHKITKRGQNVTFRCDPISEHNRLYWYRQTLGQGPEFLTYFQNEAQLEKSRLLSDRFSAERPKGSFSTLEIQRTEQGDSAMYLCASSLAEYGYTFGSGTRLTVV.

V and J are TRBV7-2 and TRBJ2-7, with TRBD2 as a possible D gene (6 bases). The CDR3 is 17 amino acids. V lost 1 base and J 7 bases, leaving 23 bases between the germline ends. Germline V gene lookup returns CDR1 SGHTA and CDR2 FQGNSA. The CDR3 DNA is TGTGCCAGCAGCTTAGGGGCTTTCGGGACTTATAGCCTTGAGCAGTACTTC. Residues: CASSLGAFGTYSLEQYF.